The TCR beta chain under discussion was sequenced for a study of cytotoxic CD8 clonotypes in ibrutinib-treated CLL. In the study overall: For this cohort, patients were about a dozen relapsed/refractory and approximately 14 treatment-naive, while 17 were IGHV unmutated.

Target depth was 1 in 200,000 to 1 in 1 million T cells, about 10x per clonotype. Assay used: immunoSEQ multiplex PCR; TCRdb lists only in-frame clones, some missing. The sample consists of tens of thousands of clones, 70% to 90% of them appearing once. General study findings and limits: Investigators sampled sustained-remission and progressing patients at differing times.

On this clone itself: Its antigen remains unidentified.

The input for sequencing was PBMCs, taken before ibrutinib treatment. The TCR sequence derives from a human donor with chronic lymphocytic leukemia.

This CDR3 reads CASSVQQGADTQYF. The CDR3 DNA reads TGTGCCAGCAGCGTACAACAGGGGGCAGATACGCAGTATTTT. J is TRBJ2-3 and V is TRBV7-2; 8 bases match TRBD1. Unmatched junction bases numbered 5, after V lost 5 bases and J lost 4 bases. The CDR3 contains 14 residues. In germline, CDR1 is SGHTA, CDR2 FQGNSA.